This TCR beta chain is from a study of T cells after yellow fever vaccination. This clonotype was observed at least ten times. TCRdb reprocessed the 5' RACE reads with MiXCR, giving one entry per CDR3 protein. This table has a few hundred thousand distinct CDR3 sequences, about a sixth appearing once. This sample comprised PBMCs, obtained 5 to 6 days after the first yellow fever vaccination. The sequence derives from a man aged 18 to 30 who received the YFV17D yellow fever vaccine.

The CDR3 bases are TGCGCCAGCAGCTTGATGCCTTCGACGTTGGGGACACCAAACACCGGGGAGCTGTTTTTT. It is translated as CASSLMPSTLGTPNTGELFF. The chain employs TRBV5-1 and TRBJ2-2; possible D gene TRBD1, 6 bases. Germline CDR1 SGHRS, CDR2 YFSETQ. This CDR3 region has 20 residues. The ends were cut back, 1 base at V and 2 bases at J, with 24 bases in the middle.